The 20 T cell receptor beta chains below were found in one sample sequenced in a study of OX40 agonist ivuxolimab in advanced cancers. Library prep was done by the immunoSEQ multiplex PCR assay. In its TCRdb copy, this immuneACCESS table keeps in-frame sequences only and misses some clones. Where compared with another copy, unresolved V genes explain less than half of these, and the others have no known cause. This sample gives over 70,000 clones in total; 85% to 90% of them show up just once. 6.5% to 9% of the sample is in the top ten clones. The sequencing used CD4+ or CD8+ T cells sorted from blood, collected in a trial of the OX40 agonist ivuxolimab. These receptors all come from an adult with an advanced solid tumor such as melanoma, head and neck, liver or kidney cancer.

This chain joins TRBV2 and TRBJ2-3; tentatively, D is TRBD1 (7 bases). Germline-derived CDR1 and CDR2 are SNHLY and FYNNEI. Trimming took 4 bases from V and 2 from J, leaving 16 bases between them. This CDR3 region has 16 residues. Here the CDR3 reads CASSGNRGGTTDTQYF. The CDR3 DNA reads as TGTGCCAGCAGTGGTAACAGGGGAGGAACCACAGATACGCAGTATTTT. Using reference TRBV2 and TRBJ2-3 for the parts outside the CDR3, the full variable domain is EPEVTQTPSHQVTQMGQEVILRCVPISNHLYFYWYRQILGQKVEFLVSFYNNEISEKSEIFDDQFSVERPDGSNFTLKIRSTKLEDSAMYFCASSGNRGGTTDTQYFGPGTRLTVL.

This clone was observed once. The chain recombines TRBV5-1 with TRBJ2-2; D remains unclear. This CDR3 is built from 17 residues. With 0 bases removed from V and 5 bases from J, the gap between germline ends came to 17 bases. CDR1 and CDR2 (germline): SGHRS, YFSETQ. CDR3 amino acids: CASSLGGSGVATGELFF. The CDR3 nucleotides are TGCGCCAGCAGCTTGGGAGGTTCAGGAGTGGCTACCGGGGAGCTGTTTTTT.

CDR3: CAWSLNGQLIYGYTF. The DNA of the CDR3 is TGTGCCTGGAGTCTTAATGGGCAGTTGATCTATGGCTACACCTTC. The chain is built from TRBV30 and TRBJ1-2; D gene uncertain. V lost 2 bases and J lost 4, with 17 bases in between. Germline lookup yields CDR1 GTSNPN and CDR2 SVGIG (reference sequence). This CDR3 contains 15 residues.

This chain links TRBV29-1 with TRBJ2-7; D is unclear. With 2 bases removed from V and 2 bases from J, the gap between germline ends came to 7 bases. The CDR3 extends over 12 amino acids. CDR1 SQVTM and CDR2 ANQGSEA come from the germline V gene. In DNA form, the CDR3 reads TGCAGCGTTGAAAGTCCTACCTACGAGCAGTACTTC. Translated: CSVESPTYEQYF.

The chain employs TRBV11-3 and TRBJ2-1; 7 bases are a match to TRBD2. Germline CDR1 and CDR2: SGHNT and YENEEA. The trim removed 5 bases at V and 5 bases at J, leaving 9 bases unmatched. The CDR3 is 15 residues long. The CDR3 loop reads CASSGLVGGNNEQFF. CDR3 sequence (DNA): TGTGCCAGCAGCGGACTAGTGGGGGGGAACAATGAGCAGTTCTTC.

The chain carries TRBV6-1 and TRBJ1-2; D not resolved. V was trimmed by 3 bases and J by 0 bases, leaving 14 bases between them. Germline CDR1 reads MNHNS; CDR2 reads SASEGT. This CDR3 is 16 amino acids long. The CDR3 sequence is CASSDSFWAANYGYTF. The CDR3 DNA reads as TGTGCCAGCAGTGATTCGTTCTGGGCCGCTAACTATGGCTACACCTTC.

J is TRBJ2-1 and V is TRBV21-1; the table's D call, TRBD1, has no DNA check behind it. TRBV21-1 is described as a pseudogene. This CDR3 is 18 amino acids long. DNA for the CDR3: TGTGCCAGCAGCAAAGAAGCCTCCGGGACAGGGACCAACAATGAGCAGTTCTTC. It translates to CASSKEASGTGTNNEQFF.

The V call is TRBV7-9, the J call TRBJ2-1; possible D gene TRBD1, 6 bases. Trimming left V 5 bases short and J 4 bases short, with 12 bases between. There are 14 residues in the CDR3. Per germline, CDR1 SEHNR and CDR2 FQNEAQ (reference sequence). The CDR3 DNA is TGTGCCAGCAGCACCCGGGACACGTACAATGAGCAGTTCTTC. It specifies CASSTRDTYNEQFF.

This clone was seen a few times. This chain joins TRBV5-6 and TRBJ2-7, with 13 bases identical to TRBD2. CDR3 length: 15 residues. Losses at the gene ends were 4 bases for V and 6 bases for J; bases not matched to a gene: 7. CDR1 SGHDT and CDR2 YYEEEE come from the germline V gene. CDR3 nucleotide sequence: TGTGCCAGCAGCGAGGGACTAGCGGGACCTCGCGAGCAGTACTTC. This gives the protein CASSEGLAGPREQYF.

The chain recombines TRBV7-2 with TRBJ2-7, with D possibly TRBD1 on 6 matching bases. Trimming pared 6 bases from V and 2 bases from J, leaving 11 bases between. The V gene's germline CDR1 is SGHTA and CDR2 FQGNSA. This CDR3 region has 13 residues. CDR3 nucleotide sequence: TGTGCCAGCAGTATCAACAGGGCCTACGAGCAGTACTTC. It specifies CASSINRAYEQYF.

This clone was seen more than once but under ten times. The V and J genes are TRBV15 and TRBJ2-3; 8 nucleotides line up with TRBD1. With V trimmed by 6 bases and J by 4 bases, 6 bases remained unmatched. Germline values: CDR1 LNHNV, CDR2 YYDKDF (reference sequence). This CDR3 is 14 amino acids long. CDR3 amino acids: CATSTGQGADTQYF. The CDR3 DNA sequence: TGTGCCACCAGTACCGGACAGGGAGCAGATACGCAGTATTTT. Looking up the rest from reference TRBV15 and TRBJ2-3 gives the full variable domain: DAMVIQNPRYQVTQFGKPVTLSCSQTLNHNVMYWYQQKSSQAPKLLFHYYDKDFNNEADTPDNFQSRRPNTSFCFLDIRSPGLGDTAMYLCATSTGQGADTQYFGPGTRLTVL.

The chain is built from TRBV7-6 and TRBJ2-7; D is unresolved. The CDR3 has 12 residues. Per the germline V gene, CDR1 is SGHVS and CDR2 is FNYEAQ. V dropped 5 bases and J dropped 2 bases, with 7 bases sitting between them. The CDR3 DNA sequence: TGTGCCAGCAGCAAAACTCCCTACGAGCAGTACTTC. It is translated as CASSKTPYEQYF.

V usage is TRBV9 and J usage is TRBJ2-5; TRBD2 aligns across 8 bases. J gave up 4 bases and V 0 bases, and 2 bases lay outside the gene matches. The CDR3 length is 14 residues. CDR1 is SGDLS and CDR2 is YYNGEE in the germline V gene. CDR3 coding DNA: TGTGCCAGCAGCGTAGCCGGGGGGGGAGAGACCCAGTACTTC. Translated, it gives CASSVAGGGETQYF.

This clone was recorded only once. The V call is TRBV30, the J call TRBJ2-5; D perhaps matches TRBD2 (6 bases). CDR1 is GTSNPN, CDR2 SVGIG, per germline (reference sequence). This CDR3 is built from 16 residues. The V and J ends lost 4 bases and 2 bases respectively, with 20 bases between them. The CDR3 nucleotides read TGTGCCTGGACCGTCCCCTACGGAGGGATACAAGAGACCCAGTACTTC. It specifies CAWTVPYGGIQETQYF.

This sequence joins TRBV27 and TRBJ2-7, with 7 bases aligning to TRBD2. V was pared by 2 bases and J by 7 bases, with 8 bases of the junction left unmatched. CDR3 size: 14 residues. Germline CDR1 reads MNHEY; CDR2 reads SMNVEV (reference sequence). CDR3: CASSLMASGREQYF. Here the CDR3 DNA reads TGTGCCAGCAGTTTAATGGCTTCCGGGAGGGAGCAGTACTTC.

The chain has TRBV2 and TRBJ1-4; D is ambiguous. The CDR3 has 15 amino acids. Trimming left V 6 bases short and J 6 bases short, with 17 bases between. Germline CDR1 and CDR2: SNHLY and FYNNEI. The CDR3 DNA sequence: TGTGCCAGCAGACGCCGGGGAGGTAATGATGAAAAACTGTTTTTT. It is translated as CASRRRGGNDEKLFF.

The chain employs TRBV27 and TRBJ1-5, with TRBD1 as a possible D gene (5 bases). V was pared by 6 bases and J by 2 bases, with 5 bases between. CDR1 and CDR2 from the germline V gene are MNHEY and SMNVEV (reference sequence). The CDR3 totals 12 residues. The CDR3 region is CASSRGNQPQHF. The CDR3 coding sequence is TGTGCCAGCAGCAGGGGCAATCAGCCCCAGCATTTT.

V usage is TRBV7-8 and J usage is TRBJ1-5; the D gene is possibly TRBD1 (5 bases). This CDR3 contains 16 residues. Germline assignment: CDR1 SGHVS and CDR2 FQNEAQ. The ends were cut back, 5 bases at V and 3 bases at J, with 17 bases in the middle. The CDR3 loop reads CASSLVGGAPNQPQHF. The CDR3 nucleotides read TGTGCCAGCAGCCTAGTAGGCGGGGCTCCCAATCAGCCCCAGCATTTT.

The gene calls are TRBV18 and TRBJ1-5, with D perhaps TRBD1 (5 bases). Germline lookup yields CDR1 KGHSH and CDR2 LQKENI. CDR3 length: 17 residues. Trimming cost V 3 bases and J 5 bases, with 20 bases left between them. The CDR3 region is CASSPYVRGVNDQPQHF. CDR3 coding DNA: TGTGCCAGCTCACCCTACGTTAGAGGGGTCAACGATCAGCCCCAGCATTTT.

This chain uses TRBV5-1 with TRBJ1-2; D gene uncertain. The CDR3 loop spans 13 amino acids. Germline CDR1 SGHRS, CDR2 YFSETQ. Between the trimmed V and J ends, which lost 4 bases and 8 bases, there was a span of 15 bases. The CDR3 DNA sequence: TGCGCCAGCAGCCTGAGCCTTTCTGGCGGCTACACCTTC. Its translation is CASSLSLSGGYTF.